Here is one TCR beta chain with its context. This sample is part of a study of technical replicates of blood from a few donors. The assay was immunoSEQ multiplex PCR, and TCRdb's table has in-frame clones only and misses some. The table records under 85,000 clones, more than 90% of them present only once. From germline, CDR1 is MNHEY and CDR2 SMNVEV (reference sequence). CDR3 length: 14 amino acids. V lost 5 bases, J lost 1 base, and 10 bases lay in between. Sequencing input: T cells isolated from PBMCs. This sequence originates from a human donor in good health. Some clones in this sample may be carry-over from other donors' samples. The chain couples TRBV27 to TRBJ2-3, with TRBD1 as a possible D gene (6 bases). DNA for the CDR3: TGTGCCAGCAGTCCGGGACACCGCACAGATACGCAGTATTTT. This encodes CASSPGHRTDTQYF.